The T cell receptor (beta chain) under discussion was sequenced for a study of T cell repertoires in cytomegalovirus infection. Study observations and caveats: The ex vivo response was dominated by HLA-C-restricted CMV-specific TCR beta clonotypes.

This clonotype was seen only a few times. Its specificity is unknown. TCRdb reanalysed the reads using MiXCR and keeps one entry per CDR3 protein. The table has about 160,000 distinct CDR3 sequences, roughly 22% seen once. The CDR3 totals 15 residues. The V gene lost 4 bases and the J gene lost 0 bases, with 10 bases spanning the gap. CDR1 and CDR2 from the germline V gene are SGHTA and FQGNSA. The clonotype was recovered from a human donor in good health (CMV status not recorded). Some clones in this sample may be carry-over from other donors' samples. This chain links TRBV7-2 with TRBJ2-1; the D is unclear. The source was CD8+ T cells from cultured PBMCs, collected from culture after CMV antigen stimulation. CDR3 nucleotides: TGTGCCAGCAGCTCACGGTGTAACTCCTACAATGAGCAGTTCTTC. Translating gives CASSSRCNSYNEQFF.